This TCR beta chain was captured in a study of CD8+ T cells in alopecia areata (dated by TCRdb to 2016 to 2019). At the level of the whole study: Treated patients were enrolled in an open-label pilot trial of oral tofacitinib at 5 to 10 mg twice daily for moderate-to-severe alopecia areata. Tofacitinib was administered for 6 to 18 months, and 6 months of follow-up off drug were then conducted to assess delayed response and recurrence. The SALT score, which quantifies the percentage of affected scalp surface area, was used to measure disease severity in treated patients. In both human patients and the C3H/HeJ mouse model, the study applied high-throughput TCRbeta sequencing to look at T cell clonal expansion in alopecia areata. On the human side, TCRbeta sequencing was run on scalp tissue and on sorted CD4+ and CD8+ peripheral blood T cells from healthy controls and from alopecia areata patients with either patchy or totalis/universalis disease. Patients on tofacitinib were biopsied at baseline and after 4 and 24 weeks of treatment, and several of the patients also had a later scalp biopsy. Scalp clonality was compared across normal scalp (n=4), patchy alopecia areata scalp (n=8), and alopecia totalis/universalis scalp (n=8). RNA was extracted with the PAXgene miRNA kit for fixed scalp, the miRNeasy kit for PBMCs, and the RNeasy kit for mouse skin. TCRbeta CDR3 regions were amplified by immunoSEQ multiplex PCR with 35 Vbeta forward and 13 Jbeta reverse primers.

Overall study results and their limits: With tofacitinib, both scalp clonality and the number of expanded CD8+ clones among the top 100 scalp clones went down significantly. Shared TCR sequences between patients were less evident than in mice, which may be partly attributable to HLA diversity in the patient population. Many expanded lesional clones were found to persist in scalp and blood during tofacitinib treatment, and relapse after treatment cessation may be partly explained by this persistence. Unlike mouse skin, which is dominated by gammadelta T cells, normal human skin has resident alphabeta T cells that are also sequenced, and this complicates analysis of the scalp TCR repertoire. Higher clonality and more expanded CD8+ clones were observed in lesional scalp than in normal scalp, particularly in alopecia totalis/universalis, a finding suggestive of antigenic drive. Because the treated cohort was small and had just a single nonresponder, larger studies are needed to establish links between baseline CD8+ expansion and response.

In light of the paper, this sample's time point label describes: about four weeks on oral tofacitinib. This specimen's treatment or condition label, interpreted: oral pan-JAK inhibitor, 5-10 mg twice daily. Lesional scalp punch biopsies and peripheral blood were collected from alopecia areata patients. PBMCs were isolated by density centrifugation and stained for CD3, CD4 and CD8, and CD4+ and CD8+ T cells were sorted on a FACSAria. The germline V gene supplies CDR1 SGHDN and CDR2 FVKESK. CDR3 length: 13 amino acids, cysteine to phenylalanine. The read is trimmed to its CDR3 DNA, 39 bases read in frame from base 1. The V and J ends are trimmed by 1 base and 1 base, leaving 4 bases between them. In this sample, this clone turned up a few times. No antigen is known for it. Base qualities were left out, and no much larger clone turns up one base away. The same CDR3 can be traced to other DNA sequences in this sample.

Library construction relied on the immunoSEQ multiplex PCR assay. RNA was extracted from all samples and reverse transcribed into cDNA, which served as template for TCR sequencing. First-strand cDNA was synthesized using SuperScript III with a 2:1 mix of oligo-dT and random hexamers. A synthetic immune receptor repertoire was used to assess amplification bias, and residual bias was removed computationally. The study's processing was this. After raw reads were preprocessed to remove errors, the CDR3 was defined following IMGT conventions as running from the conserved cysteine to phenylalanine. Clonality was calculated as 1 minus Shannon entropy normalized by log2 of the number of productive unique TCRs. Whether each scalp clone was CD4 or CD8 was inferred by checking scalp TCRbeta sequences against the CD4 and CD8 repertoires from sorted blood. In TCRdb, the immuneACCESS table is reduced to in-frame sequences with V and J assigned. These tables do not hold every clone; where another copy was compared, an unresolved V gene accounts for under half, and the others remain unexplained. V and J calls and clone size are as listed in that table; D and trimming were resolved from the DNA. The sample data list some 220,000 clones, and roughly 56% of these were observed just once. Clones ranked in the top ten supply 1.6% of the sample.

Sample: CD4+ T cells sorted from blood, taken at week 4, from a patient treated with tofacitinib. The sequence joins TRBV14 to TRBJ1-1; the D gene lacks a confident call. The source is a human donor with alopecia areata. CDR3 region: CASSQGWNTEAFF. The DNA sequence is TGTGCCAGCAGCCAAGGTTGGAACACTGAAGCTTTCTTT.